This T cell receptor (beta chain) originates from a study of sequential checkpoint blockade in melanoma. Study-wide context: Patients were randomized 1:1 to nivolumab-then-ipilimumab or ipilimumab-then-nivolumab first-line.

Treatment specified: randomized to nivolumab then ipilimumab (arm A) or the reverse (arm B). This clone came up a few times. TCRdb keeps only in-frame clones here, not all; method: immunoSEQ multiplex PCR. The table lists about 11,000 clones, less than 30% of them singletons, with around 26% in the top ten. CDR3 length equals 15 residues. V lost 5 bases to trimming and J lost 3 bases, with 14 bases between them. Germline CDR1 and CDR2: MDHEN and SYDVKM. This clonotype originated in a human donor with melanoma. The sequenced sample was tumor tissue (inferred from file names), obtained from a patient given nivolumab and ipilimumab in sequence. The chain joins TRBV28 to TRBJ2-1; TRBD2 might be the D (5 bases). The CDR3 sequence is CASSPSGAIYNEQFF. For the CDR3, the DNA is TGTGCCAGCAGTCCCAGCGGAGCAATCTACAATGAGCAGTTCTTC.